A single sample gave rise to the 27 T cell receptor beta chains below, sequenced in a study of Tregs in tolerant kidney transplant recipients. Related graft donors supplied nonmyeloablative bone marrow transplants, and mixed chimerism was transient. The protocol was immunoSEQ multiplex PCR, while the TCRdb copy is restricted to in-frame clones and leaves out a portion. The sample table sets out about 15,000 clones. Sequenced here: CD4+ T cells from blood (PBMCs), sampled 12 months after the transplant. These receptors were collected from a human patient who received a combined kidney and bone marrow transplant. The graft donor may be the source of some T cells.

For this clone: The sequenced fragment ends 3 residues before the CDR3 boundary, so the rest is inferred from the germline J gene. This chain connects TRBV19 to TRBJ2-3; TRBD2 aligns across 11 bases. With V trimmed by 5 bases and J by 8 bases, 9 bases remained unmatched. CDR3 length equals 15 residues. Germline lookup yields CDR1 LNHDA and CDR2 SQIVND (reference sequence). The CDR3 here is CASSSYSGRAPTQYF. The CDR3 bases that were read are TGTGCCAGTAGTTCTTATAGCGGGAGGGCCCCTACG.

In the case of this clone: The read ends 3 residues shy of where the CDR3 ends; the end is completed using the germline J gene. The V gene is TRBV12-3 or TRBV12-4, the J gene TRBJ2-2, with unresolved D. V was trimmed by 2 bases and J by 5 bases, leaving 12 bases between them. The CDR3 sequence is 15 residues long. Partial CDR3 DNA: TGTGCCAGCAGTTTAAGTGTCTTGACTACCGGGGAG. Protein: CASSLSVLTTGE. The full-length CDR3 reads as CASSLSVLTTGELFF.

With regard to this clone: The CDR3 end falls 3 residues outside the read, so it is completed with the germline J gene. The genes are TRBV2 and TRBJ1-5, with a tentative D call TRBD1 (5 bases). CDR3 length equals 15 residues. Germline CDR1 reads SNHLY; CDR2 reads FYNNEI. Trimming cost V 1 base and J 8 bases, with 15 bases left between them. The covered CDR3 bases are TGTGCCAGCAGTGAAGGGTGGCAGGGAGTGAAGCCC. This encodes CASSEGWQGVKP. The whole CDR3 sequence reads CASSEGWQGVKPQHF.

Note on this clone: The read comes to an end 3 residues before the CDR3 does, leaving the germline J gene to fill in the end. This rearrangement joins TRBV4-1 to TRBJ2-7; 7 bases line up with TRBD1. From germline, CDR1 is MGHRA and CDR2 YSYEKL. The CDR3 is 15 residues long. After removal of 4 bases from V and 0 bases from J, the junction contained 6 bases not matched to a gene. The CDR3 bases that were read are TGCGCCAGCAGCCCTCGGACAGGAAACTCCTACGAG. Translation: CASSPRTGNSYE. The whole CDR3 is CASSPRTGNSYEQYF.

Comment on this clone: The read falls 3 residues short of the CDR3 end, and the missing part is taken from the germline J gene. The V gene is TRBV20-1, the J gene TRBJ1-2; TRBD1 matches at 10 bases. The CDR3 covers 16 residues. From germline, CDR1 is DFQATT and CDR2 SNEGSKA (reference sequence). V gave up 1 base and J gave up 7 bases; unmatched junction bases: 12. CDR3: CSARVFARQGAGGYTF. The covered CDR3 bases are TGCAGTGCTAGAGTCTTCGCCCGACAGGGGGCCGGTGGC.

On this clone itself: The sequenced fragment ends 3 residues before the CDR3 boundary, so the rest is inferred from the germline J gene. This sequence joins TRBV6-4 and TRBJ2-2; 9 bases agree with TRBD2. Germline loops: CDR1 MRHNA, CDR2 SNTAGT. With V trimmed by 9 bases and J by 7 bases, 9 bases remained unmatched. The CDR3 consists of 14 residues. The sequenced CDR3 bases are TGTGCCAGGAACGAGCGGGAGGAAGTCGGGGAG. Residues: CARNEREEVGE. The whole CDR3 sequence reads CARNEREEVGELFF.

Comments on this clone: The CDR3 end lies 3 residues beyond the end of the read and is filled in from the germline J gene. This chain connects TRBV20-1 to TRBJ2-7; D gene unclear. Trimming pared 6 bases from V and 5 bases from J, leaving 17 bases between. In germline, CDR1 is DFQATT, CDR2 SNEGSKA (reference sequence). This CDR3 contains 13 residues. The CDR3 sequence is CSAQFNIPNEQYF. Partial CDR3 DNA: TGCAGTGCCCAATTTAACATCCCAAACGAG.

With respect to this clone: The read ends 3 residues early relative to the CDR3; the germline J gene fills the gap. J is TRBJ1-5 and V is TRBV16; D perhaps matches TRBD1 (6 bases). Trimming cost V 4 bases and J 2 bases, with 9 bases left between them. Germline CDR1 reads KGHSY; CDR2 reads FQNENV. The CDR3 consists of 14 residues. CDR3 DNA (partial): TGTGCCAGCAGCCCCAGGGGAGGCAATCAGCCC. Protein sequence: CASSPRGGNQP. The whole CDR3 reads CASSPRGGNQPQHF.

This clone counts as large by frequency. The read halts 3 residues ahead of the CDR3 end, with the missing end drawn from the germline J gene. The chain links TRBV2 to TRBJ1-4, with TRBD1 as a possible D gene (5 bases). Trimming stripped 2 bases from V and 3 bases from J, with 19 bases between. The germline gives CDR1 SNHLY, CDR2 FYNNEI. This CDR3 is built from 18 residues. CDR3 region: CASSENGGGARANEKLFF. CDR3 bases read: TGTGCCAGCAGTGAAAACGGCGGAGGGGCGAGGGCTAATGAAAAA. Complete variable domain (other parts from reference TRBV2 and TRBJ1-4): EPEVTQTPSHQVTQMGQEVILRCVPISNHLYFYWYRQILGQKVEFLVSFYNNEISEKSEIFDDQFSVERPDGSNFTLKIRSTKLEDSAMYFCASSENGGGARANEKLFFGSGTQLSVL.

For this clone: Read coverage stops 3 residues before the CDR3 terminus; the germline J gene supplies the remainder. The rearrangement uses TRBV5-1 and TRBJ1-1; possibly TRBD1 for D (5 bases). Trimming stripped 0 bases from V and 4 bases from J, with 10 bases between. The CDR3 is made up of 14 amino acids. The germline gives CDR1 SGHRS, CDR2 YFSETQ. The CDR3 DNA, read in part, is TGCGCCAGCAGCTTGGAAGGGGTTGGCACTGAA. Translating gives CASSLEGVGTE. The whole CDR3 reads CASSLEGVGTEAFF.

Note on this clone: Read data end 3 residues before the CDR3 end; the end is taken from the germline J gene. The chain employs TRBV5-5 and TRBJ1-5; no reliable D call. Germline lookup yields CDR1 SGHKS and CDR2 YYEKEE (reference sequence). The CDR3 covers 12 residues. The ends were cut back, 4 bases at V and 7 bases at J, with 9 bases in the middle. CDR3 loop: CASSELGQPQHF. CDR3 DNA (partial): TGTGCCAGCAGCGAGCTCGGGCAGCCC.

On this clone itself: The read is 3 residues too short to cover the CDR3 end, so that end is filled in from the germline J gene. J is TRBJ2-5 and V is TRBV20-1; 11 bases fit TRBD2. The germline gives CDR1 DFQATT, CDR2 SNEGSKA (reference sequence). The V segment lost 1 base and the J segment 4 bases; nucleotides outside the gene matches: 2. This CDR3 contains 14 residues. The CDR3: CSARAGTSGETQYF. Partial CDR3 DNA: TGCAGTGCTAGAGCTGGGACTAGCGGAGAGACC.

The CDR3 protein is CASSVPGQEYGYTF. The part of the CDR3 DNA that was read is TGTGCCAGCAGTGTTCCGGGACAGGAGTATGGC. The chain joins TRBV2 to TRBJ1-2; 8 nucleotides line up with TRBD1. The DNA ends 3 residues before the CDR3 does, and the rest of the CDR3 is filled in from the germline J gene. Germline CDR1 and CDR2: SNHLY and FYNNEI. CDR3 length equals 14 residues. The V segment lost 4 bases and the J segment 5 bases; nucleotides outside the gene matches: 6.

Note on this clone: The CDR3 goes on 3 residues after the read ends, and that part is filled in from the germline J gene. The V and J genes are TRBV19 and TRBJ2-5; D call uncertain. The CDR3 covers 15 residues. Germline assignment: CDR1 LNHDA and CDR2 SQIVND (reference sequence). V lost 7 bases to trimming and J lost 2 bases, with 17 bases between them. Incomplete CDR3 DNA: TGTGCCAGTACCCTTTATGGCGGAGAACAAGAGACC. Translated, it gives CASTLYGGEQET. From start to end, the CDR3 is CASTLYGGEQETQYF.

For this clone: The read ends 3 residues before the CDR3 terminus; that terminus is restored from the germline J gene. The chain employs TRBV29-1 and TRBJ1-1; 9 bases match TRBD1. With 7 bases clipped from V and 5 bases from J, the junction kept 8 bases outside the gene matches. This CDR3 spans 13 amino acids. Germline CDR1 and CDR2: SQVTM and ANQGSEA. The CDR3 DNA, read in part, is TGCAGCGGAATGACAGGGGGAAGGACTGAA. Its translation is CSGMTGGRTE. The whole CDR3 protein reads CSGMTGGRTEAFF. Filled out from reference TRBV29-1 and TRBJ1-1, the complete variable domain reads SAVISQKPSRDICQRGTSLTIQCQVDSQVTMMFWYRQQPGQSLTLIATANQGSEATYESGFVIDKFPISRPNLTFSTLTVSNMSPEDSSIYLCSGMTGGRTEAFFGQGTRLTVV.

Notes on this clone: The read ends 3 residues early relative to the CDR3; the germline J gene fills the gap. The chain recombines TRBV7-2 with TRBJ1-1; 9 positions match TRBD1. Germline loops: CDR1 SGHTA, CDR2 FQGNSA. The ends lost 5 bases at V and 0 bases at J; junction bases unmatched: 4. The CDR3 loop spans 15 amino acids. This CDR3 reads CASSLGQGMNTEAFF. The part of the CDR3 DNA that was read is TGTGCCAGCAGCCTTGGACAGGGGATGAACACTGAA.

Turning to this clone: The observed sequence ends 3 residues before the CDR3 terminus, with the missing tail filled in from the germline J gene. The genes are TRBV5-1 and TRBJ2-3, with 10 bases that match TRBD2. V was pared by 1 base and J by 6 bases, with 5 bases of the junction left unmatched. The CDR3 consists of 15 residues. CDR1 and CDR2 (germline): SGHRS, YFSETQ. Incomplete CDR3 DNA: TGCGCCAGCAGCTTGACTAGCGGGACGCTCGATACG. It specifies CASSLTSGTLDT. The whole CDR3 sequence reads CASSLTSGTLDTQYF.

About this clone itself: The read ends 3 residues early relative to the CDR3; the germline J gene fills the gap. The rearrangement links TRBV7-2 to TRBJ2-7; 8 bases fit TRBD2. Per the germline V gene, CDR1 is SGHTA and CDR2 is FQGNSA. CDR3 length equals 15 residues. Trimming cost V 2 bases and J 6 bases; bases outside gene matches: 9. The sequenced CDR3 bases are TGTGCCAGCAGCTTATATGGTCCTAGCGGGCGCGAG. This codes for CASSLYGPSGRE. The full CDR3 is CASSLYGPSGREQYF.

With regard to this clone: The CDR3 extends 3 residues past the end of the read, so its final part is completed from the germline J gene. The J gene is TRBJ1-2, the V gene TRBV19, with no clear D. CDR3 length: 12 amino acids. The V end was cut by 3 bases, the J end by 3 bases, with 5 bases between. Germline lookup yields CDR1 LNHDA and CDR2 SQIVND (reference sequence). CDR3 bases read: TGTGCCAGTAGTATTCTCCACTATGGC. As protein: CASSILHYG. Given in full, the CDR3 is CASSILHYGYTF.

As concerns this clone: Read coverage stops 3 residues before the CDR3 terminus; the germline J gene supplies the remainder. The chain has TRBV11-3 and TRBJ2-1, with D possibly being TRBD2 (6 bases). V lost 3 bases and J 5 bases, leaving 8 bases between the germline ends. Germline V gene lookup returns CDR1 SGHNT and CDR2 YENEEA. This CDR3 has 13 residues. The CDR3 DNA, read in part, is TGTGCCAGCAGCTTCGCGGGAAACAATGAG. Encoded protein: CASSFAGNNE. The whole CDR3 protein reads CASSFAGNNEQFF.

Comments on this clone: Read data end 3 residues before the CDR3 end; the end is taken from the germline J gene. The rearrangement joins TRBV28 to TRBJ1-2; D call uncertain. The CDR3 loop spans 14 amino acids. Per germline, CDR1 MDHEN and CDR2 SYDVKM. The ends were cut back, 6 bases at V and 7 bases at J, with 18 bases in the middle. This CDR3 is CASSQSAGLGGYTF. CDR3 bases read: TGTGCCAGCAGCCAAAGCGCGGGCCTCGGTGGC.

Worth noting for this clone: The CDR3 goes on 3 residues after the read ends, and that part is filled in from the germline J gene. This sequence joins TRBV28 and TRBJ2-3; D perhaps matches TRBD1 (7 bases). CDR1 and CDR2 (germline): MDHEN, SYDVKM. The CDR3 has 15 residues. Trimming shortened V by 2 bases and J by 5 bases, and 14 bases separated the two germline ends. This chain's CDR3 is CASSLTGAGLDTQYF. CDR3 DNA (partial): TGTGCCAGCAGTTTAACAGGGGCGGGATTAGATACG.

As concerns this clone: The read terminates 3 residues ahead of where the CDR3 ends, so the germline J gene completes it. This chain connects TRBV30 to TRBJ1-5; 9 bases match TRBD1. V shed 0 bases and J 6 bases; nucleotides not matched to a gene: 9. This CDR3 is built from 16 residues. Germline CDR1 GTSNPN, CDR2 SVGIG (reference sequence). This CDR3 is CAWSVRGQGRFQPQHF. The sequenced CDR3 bases are TGTGCCTGGAGTGTACGAGGACAGGGGCGGTTTCAGCCC.

Regarding this clone: The CDR3 end falls 3 residues outside the read, so it is completed with the germline J gene. The chain employs TRBV10-2 and TRBJ1-5; 9 bases are a match to TRBD1. J lost 6 bases, V lost 5 bases, and 2 bases had no gene match. This CDR3 has 13 amino acids. Germline CDR1 is WSHSY and CDR2 is SAAADI. The part of the CDR3 DNA that was read is TGCGCCAGCAGTTTGGGACAGGGTCAGCCC. Its translation: CASSLGQGQP. The full CDR3 protein is CASSLGQGQPQHF.

On this clone itself: The read gets to within 3 residues of the CDR3 end, and the germline J gene fills in the rest. The chain employs TRBV7-2 and TRBJ2-3; a weak D match, TRBD2 (7 bases). Germline loops: CDR1 SGHTA, CDR2 FQGNSA. V gave up 0 bases and J gave up 6 bases, with 13 bases separating them. The CDR3 loop spans 15 amino acids. CDR3 residues: CASSLAWAGADTQYF. Partial CDR3 DNA: TGTGCCAGCAGCTTAGCGTGGGCGGGGGCGGATACG.

In regard to this clone: The read ends 3 residues shy of where the CDR3 ends; the end is completed using the germline J gene. The chain joins TRBV7-2 to TRBJ2-3, with a tentative D call TRBD2 (5 bases). V was shortened by 4 bases and J by 1 base, with 9 bases between the two germline ends. Germline CDR1 SGHTA, CDR2 FQGNSA. The length of the CDR3 is 14 residues. CDR3 sequence reads: CASSWLAGTDTQYF. Partial CDR3 DNA: TGTGCCAGCAGCTGGCTAGCCGGCACAGATACG.

CDR3 bases read: TGTGCCAGCAGCTTAGAGGGGCAGGGGGCGCGCGAG. Amino acids: CASSLEGQGARE. The full-length CDR3 reads as CASSLEGQGAREQYF. The chain carries TRBV11-2 and TRBJ2-7; 8 nucleotides agree with TRBD1. The sequenced fragment ends 3 residues before the CDR3 boundary, so the rest is inferred from the germline J gene. V was pared by 0 bases and J by 6 bases, with 7 bases of the junction left unmatched. The CDR3 extends over 15 amino acids. CDR1 is SGHAT, CDR2 FQNNGV, per germline.